Listed below are T cell receptor beta chains from one sample, sequenced in a study of shared clonotypes between healthy human individuals. Sequencing was performed with immunoSEQ multiplex PCR; in TCRdb, only in-frame clones are kept and a portion is missing. The repertoire holds 2 million to 2.5 million clones, with roughly 90% as singletons. Source material: naive CD4+ T cells from PBMCs. These receptors came from a young man in good health. Some clones in this sample may be carry-over from other donors' samples. The CDR3 runs from the conserved cysteine through the conserved F or W. Each record gives: J gene, V gene, clone size, D gene, CDR3 DNA, CDR3 protein. A D gene is named only where the DNA matches it firmly. Not every row has a clone size; where given, it reads once, few, many or a size class.

J gene: TRBJ2-1; V gene: TRBV7-2; clone size: NA; D gene: NA; CDR3 DNA: TGTGCCAGCACCGCAGGGGGACTTCGGGAGTTCTTC; CDR3 protein: CASTAGGLREFF
J gene: TRBJ1-2; V gene: TRBV5-1; clone size: NA; D gene: TRBD1; CDR3 DNA: TGCGCCAGCAGCTTAGCGACAGGGGGTCAGTATGGCTACACCTTC; CDR3 protein: CASSLATGGQYGYTF
J gene: TRBJ1-2; V gene: TRBV27; clone size: NA; D gene: NA; CDR3 DNA: TGTGCCAGCAGTTTCCACGGGGGGAGCTATGGCTACACCTTC; CDR3 protein: CASSFHGGSYGYTF
J gene: TRBJ2-7; V gene: TRBV5-1; clone size: NA; D gene: NA; CDR3 DNA: TGCGCCAGCAGCTTGATCGTGGGAGCCTCCTACGAGCAGTACTTC; CDR3 protein: CASSLIVGASYEQYF
J gene: TRBJ2-3; V gene: TRBV28; clone size: NA; D gene: TRBD2; CDR3 DNA: TGTGCCAGCAGGGGGGACTATAGCACAGATACGCAGTATTTT; CDR3 protein: CASRGDYSTDTQYF
J gene: TRBJ2-1; V gene: TRBV19; clone size: NA; D gene: TRBD2; CDR3 DNA: TGTGCCAGTAGTACTGGGACTAGCGGGAGGTACAATGAGCAGTTCTTC; CDR3 protein: CASSTGTSGRYNEQFF
J gene: TRBJ2-2; V gene: TRBV7-2; clone size: NA; D gene: NA; CDR3 DNA: TGTGCCAGCAGCCGGGACACCACCTCGAACACCGGGGAGCTGTTTTTT; CDR3 protein: CASSRDTTSNTGELFF
J gene: TRBJ1-3; V gene: TRBV6-1; clone size: NA; D gene: NA; CDR3 DNA: TGTGCCAGCAGTGAAGGCTGGGCCTCTGGAAACACCATATATTTT; CDR3 protein: CASSEGWASGNTIYF
J gene: TRBJ1-2; V gene: TRBV7-9; clone size: NA; D gene: TRBD1; CDR3 DNA: TGTGCCAGCAGCTTATTAGAAGGGGGCGGCTACACCTTC; CDR3 protein: CASSLLEGGGYTF
J gene: TRBJ2-1; V gene: TRBV6-5; clone size: NA; D gene: NA; CDR3 DNA: TGTGCCAGCACCCCCGCAGGGTCCTACAATGAGCAGTTCTTC; CDR3 protein: CASTPAGSYNEQFF
J gene: TRBJ2-7; V gene: TRBV28; clone size: NA; D gene: NA; CDR3 DNA: TGTGCCAGCAGTGAGAGAGGGATAAAGCAGTACTTC; CDR3 protein: CASSERGIKQYF
J gene: TRBJ1-2; V gene: TRBV4-3; clone size: NA; D gene: NA; CDR3 DNA: TGCGCCAGCAGCCTTTCGTTGGGGGATTACTATGGCTACACCTTC; CDR3 protein: CASSLSLGDYYGYTF
J gene: TRBJ2-1; V gene: TRBV7-8; clone size: NA; D gene: TRBD2; CDR3 DNA: TGTGCCAGCAGCTTATTCGGGAGGGATTACAATGAGCAGTTCTTC; CDR3 protein: CASSLFGRDYNEQFF
J gene: TRBJ1-2; V gene: TRBV30; clone size: NA; D gene: NA; CDR3 DNA: TGTGCCTGTCAATCTCCAGGGGCGGTGGGCTACACCTTC; CDR3 protein: CACQSPGAVGYTF
J gene: TRBJ2-7; V gene: TRBV7-2; clone size: NA; D gene: NA; CDR3 DNA: TGTGCCAGCAGCTTAGAGGCCGGACCCTACGAGCAGTACTTC; CDR3 protein: CASSLEAGPYEQYF
J gene: TRBJ1-1; V gene: TRBV29-1; clone size: NA; D gene: TRBD1; CDR3 DNA: TGCAGCGCCGCCGGGACAGGGGGCGCAGGGGCTTTCTTT; CDR3 protein: CSAAGTGGAGAFF
J gene: TRBJ2-7; V gene: TRBV28; clone size: NA; D gene: NA; CDR3 DNA: TGTGCCAGCAGGACACAGGGGGGGCTCACCTACGAGCAGTACTTC; CDR3 protein: CASRTQGGLTYEQYF
J gene: TRBJ1-3; V gene: TRBV30; clone size: NA; D gene: NA; CDR3 DNA: TGTGCCTGGAGTGCCGTCCATGGGCCTGGAAACACCATATATTTT; CDR3 protein: CAWSAVHGPGNTIYF
J gene: TRBJ1-5; V gene: TRBV14; clone size: NA; D gene: NA; CDR3 DNA: TGTGCCAGCAGCCTCGGGGTTGCTCAGCCCCAGCATTTT; CDR3 protein: CASSLGVAQPQHF
J gene: TRBJ2-7; V gene: TRBV5-1; clone size: NA; D gene: TRBD1; CDR3 DNA: TGCGCCAGCAGATGGGGACAGGGGACCTACGAGCAGTACTTC; CDR3 protein: CASRWGQGTYEQYF
J gene: TRBJ2-1; V gene: TRBV29-1; clone size: NA; D gene: TRBD1; CDR3 DNA: TGCAGCGTTGTAGAACCGGGACAGGGGAGTAATGAGCAGTTCTTC; CDR3 protein: CSVVEPGQGSNEQFF
J gene: TRBJ2-1; V gene: TRBV4-2; clone size: once; D gene: TRBD2; CDR3 DNA: TGTGCCAGCAGCCAACCACCGGGAGGGCAGTACAATGAGCAGTTCTTC; CDR3 protein: CASSQPPGGQYNEQFF
J gene: TRBJ2-4; V gene: TRBV11-3; clone size: NA; D gene: TRBD1; CDR3 DNA: TGTGCCAGCAGCCTTCGGACAGGGGAGGCCAAAAACATTCAGTACTTC; CDR3 protein: CASSLRTGEAKNIQYF
J gene: TRBJ2-3; V gene: TRBV5-1; clone size: few; D gene: NA; CDR3 DNA: TGCGCCAGCAGCTTGGTTACTCTGGGGGGTGCGAGTCCAGATACGCAGTATTTT; CDR3 protein: CASSLVTLGGASPDTQYF
J gene: TRBJ2-3; V gene: TRBV2; clone size: NA; D gene: TRBD2; CDR3 DNA: TGTGCCAGCCTTTCCCGTAGCGGGAGGTATGATACGCAGTATTTT; CDR3 protein: CASLSRSGRYDTQYF
J gene: TRBJ1-3; V gene: TRBV27; clone size: few; D gene: NA; CDR3 DNA: TGTGCCAGCAGACGCCACTCTGGAAACACCATATATTTT; CDR3 protein: CASRRHSGNTIYF
J gene: TRBJ1-2; V gene: TRBV28; clone size: NA; D gene: NA; CDR3 DNA: TGTGCCAGCAGTTCAGTTGGGTCAACCACTAACTATGGCTACACCTTC; CDR3 protein: CASSSVGSTTNYGYTF
J gene: TRBJ1-2; V gene: TRBV5-6; clone size: NA; D gene: NA; CDR3 DNA: TGTGCCAGCAGCTTTCAACAGTATGGCTACACCTTC; CDR3 protein: CASSFQQYGYTF
J gene: TRBJ2-2; V gene: TRBV19; clone size: NA; D gene: NA; CDR3 DNA: TGTGCCAGCGAATTCCTAGCGCAAAACACCGGGGAGCTGTTTTTT; CDR3 protein: CASEFLAQNTGELFF
J gene: TRBJ1-2; V gene: TRBV5-1; clone size: NA; D gene: NA; CDR3 DNA: TGCGCCAGCAGCTGGTCGGGGGACGACTATGGCTACACCTTC; CDR3 protein: CASSWSGDDYGYTF
J gene: TRBJ2-7; V gene: TRBV18; clone size: NA; D gene: NA; CDR3 DNA: TGTGCCAGCTCACCAATCCGGACGGCGGCCGGTCCCGAGCAGTACTTC; CDR3 protein: CASSPIRTAAGPEQYF
J gene: TRBJ1-3; V gene: TRBV10-2; clone size: NA; D gene: NA; CDR3 DNA: TGCGCCAGCAGTGCACAGTTCTCTGGAAACACCATATATTTT; CDR3 protein: CASSAQFSGNTIYF
J gene: TRBJ2-5; V gene: TRBV5-1; clone size: NA; D gene: NA; CDR3 DNA: TGCGCCAGCAGCTTGGCGGGTCAACTCGAAGAGACCCAGTACTTC; CDR3 protein: CASSLAGQLEETQYF
J gene: TRBJ2-7; V gene: TRBV7-9; clone size: NA; D gene: NA; CDR3 DNA: TGTGCCAGCAGCTTAGCTGGGGCAGGGGCTAGGGGGATCTCCTACGAGCAGTACTTC; CDR3 protein: CASSLAGAGARGISYEQYF